Below, one TCR beta chain is given with its context. The source of the sample is a study of blood T cell repertoires in COVID-19. The wider study: In each case, the material was cDNA or gDNA derived from T cells, B-cell-depleted T cells, or PBMCs.

Germline V gene sequence: CDR1 GTSNPN, CDR2 SVGIG (reference sequence). V shed 3 bases and J shed 7 bases, with 13 bases lying between them. The CDR3 extends over 12 amino acids. The assay was immunoSEQ multiplex PCR, and TCRdb's table has in-frame clones only and misses some. The top ten hold approximately 5% of the sample, which has approximately 220,000 clones, roughly four fifths seen once. The source material was PBMCs or T cells enriched from blood (not recorded which). This clonotype was sampled from a woman aged 50 to 60 who had been exposed to COVID-19. This chain connects TRBV30 to TRBJ2-7; D is unresolved. CDR3 sequence reads: CAWRIDWKEQYF. The CDR3 nucleotides read TGTGCCTGGAGGATTGACTGGAAGGAGCAGTACTTC.